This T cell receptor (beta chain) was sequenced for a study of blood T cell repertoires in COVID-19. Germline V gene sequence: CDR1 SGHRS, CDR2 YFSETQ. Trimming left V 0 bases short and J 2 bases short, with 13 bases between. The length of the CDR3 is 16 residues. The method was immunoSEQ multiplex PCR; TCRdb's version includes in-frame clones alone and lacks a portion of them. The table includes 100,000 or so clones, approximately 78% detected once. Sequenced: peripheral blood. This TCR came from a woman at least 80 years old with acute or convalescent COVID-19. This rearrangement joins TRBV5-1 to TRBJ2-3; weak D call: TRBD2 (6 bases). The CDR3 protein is CASSLGGTLNTDTQYF. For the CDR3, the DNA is TGCGCCAGCAGCTTGGGTGGGACTTTGAACACAGATACGCAGTATTTT.